The rows below give T cell receptor beta chains drawn from one sample of a study of PD-L1 blockade in urothelial cancer. The assay was immunoSEQ multiplex PCR, and TCRdb's table has in-frame clones only and misses some. The sample carries about 120,000 clones, roughly 83% recorded once. Source: PBMCs, taken around atezolizumab (anti-PD-L1) treatment. These receptors were taken from a man in his forties or fifties with urothelial cancer. Each CDR3 is given with its conserved first and last residue. Each record gives: clone size, D gene, J gene, V gene, CDR3 DNA, CDR3 protein. The D gene is left open where the match is weak. Where a row states a size, it is once, few, many or the class of an expanded clone; other rows omit it.

clone_size: once
d_call: NA
j_call: TRBJ2-6
v_call: TRBV5-4
cdr3_nt: TGTGCCAGCAGGACTAGTTCTGGGGCCAACGTCCTGACTTTC
cdr3_aa: CASRTSSGANVLTF

clone_size: once
d_call: TRBD2
j_call: TRBJ2-5
v_call: TRBV7-3
cdr3_nt: TGTGCCAGCAGCCCAGCGGGACGACAAGAGACCCAGTACTTC
cdr3_aa: CASSPAGRQETQYF

clone_size: NA
d_call: TRBD1
j_call: TRBJ1-1
v_call: TRBV6-1
cdr3_nt: TGTGCCAGCAGGCACAGGGGGAGCACTGAAGCTTTCTTT
cdr3_aa: CASRHRGSTEAFF

clone_size: few
d_call: NA
j_call: TRBJ1-2
v_call: TRBV30
cdr3_nt: TGTGCCTGGAGTCGAACCGTGGACAGCCCTTATGGCTACACCTTC
cdr3_aa: CAWSRTVDSPYGYTF

clone_size: NA
d_call: NA
j_call: TRBJ2-7
v_call: TRBV6-5
cdr3_nt: TGTGCCAGCAGTATTGGGAGATCCTACGAGCAGTACTTC
cdr3_aa: CASSIGRSYEQYF

clone_size: once
d_call: TRBD1
j_call: TRBJ2-1
v_call: TRBV15
cdr3_nt: TGTGCCACCAGCAGGGACAGGGGAAAGTACAATGAGCAGTTCTTC
cdr3_aa: CATSRDRGKYNEQFF

clone_size: NA
d_call: TRBD2
j_call: TRBJ2-7
v_call: TRBV6-6
cdr3_nt: TGTGCCAGCACTAGAGGACTAGCCAATTACGAGCAGTACTTC
cdr3_aa: CASTRGLANYEQYF

clone_size: NA
d_call: NA
j_call: TRBJ2-5
v_call: TRBV15
cdr3_nt: TGTGCCACCTCATGGACAGCTCGAGAGGCCCAGTACTTC
cdr3_aa: CATSWTAREAQYF

clone_size: NA
d_call: NA
j_call: TRBJ2-5
v_call: TRBV28
cdr3_nt: TGTGCCAGCAGGGATGGGGGGGCGGGAGAGACCCAGTACTTC
cdr3_aa: CASRDGGAGETQYF

clone_size: NA
d_call: NA
j_call: TRBJ2-3
v_call: TRBV27
cdr3_nt: TGTGCCAGCTGCAGACAGCCAAGCACAGATACGCAGTATTTT
cdr3_aa: CASCRQPSTDTQYF

clone_size: NA
d_call: TRBD2
j_call: TRBJ2-7
v_call: TRBV6-5
cdr3_nt: TGTGCCAGCAGGGGAACTAGCGGGAGGCCCTACGAGCAGTACTTC
cdr3_aa: CASRGTSGRPYEQYF

clone_size: once
d_call: NA
j_call: TRBJ2-1
v_call: TRBV5-8
cdr3_nt: TGTGCCAGCAGCCCAAGGCGGGGATACAATGAGCAGTTCTTC
cdr3_aa: CASSPRRGYNEQFF

clone_size: NA
d_call: TRBD2
j_call: TRBJ2-1
v_call: TRBV2
cdr3_nt: TGTGCCAGCAGTCGGACTAGCGGGAGTTGGGATGAGCAGTTCTTC
cdr3_aa: CASSRTSGSWDEQFF

clone_size: few
d_call: NA
j_call: TRBJ2-3
v_call: TRBV11-2
cdr3_nt: TGTGCCAGCAGCTTAGGTCCGGTTAGCACAGATACGCAGTATTTT
cdr3_aa: CASSLGPVSTDTQYF

clone_size: NA
d_call: TRBD1
j_call: TRBJ1-2
v_call: TRBV7-8
cdr3_nt: TGTGCCAGCAGACTGGACAGGGCGGATGGCTACACCTTC
cdr3_aa: CASRLDRADGYTF

clone_size: NA
d_call: NA
j_call: TRBJ2-5
v_call: TRBV7-9
cdr3_nt: TGTGCCAGCAGCTTAGTTCAAGAGCAAGAGACCCAGTACTTC
cdr3_aa: CASSLVQEQETQYF

clone_size: NA
d_call: NA
j_call: TRBJ2-2
v_call: TRBV30
cdr3_nt: TGTGCCTGGACCCGGACTAACGCGAACACCGGGGAGCTGTTTTTT
cdr3_aa: CAWTRTNANTGELFF

clone_size: NA
d_call: NA
j_call: TRBJ1-4
v_call: TRBV18
cdr3_nt: TGTGCCAGCTCCATCGCTAGAGTACGCTCTGGTGAAAAACTGTTTTTT
cdr3_aa: CASSIARVRSGEKLFF

clone_size: NA
d_call: TRBD1
j_call: TRBJ2-3
v_call: TRBV27
cdr3_nt: TGTGCCACCATGGGACAGGGGGCCCTCCGCACAGATACGCAGTATTTT
cdr3_aa: CATMGQGALRTDTQYF

clone_size: NA
d_call: NA
j_call: TRBJ2-7
v_call: TRBV21-1
cdr3_nt: TGTGCCAGCAGCAAAGCAGGAGTCGGTCCCTACGAGCAGTACTTC
cdr3_aa: CASSKAGVGPYEQYF

clone_size: NA
d_call: NA
j_call: TRBJ2-2
v_call: TRBV27
cdr3_nt: TGTGCCAGCAGTTCAGGCAGCCACACCGGGGAGCTGTTTTTT
cdr3_aa: CASSSGSHTGELFF

clone_size: once
d_call: NA
j_call: TRBJ2-1
v_call: TRBV30
cdr3_nt: TGTGCCTGGAGTGTAGCAGGGGTGAATGAGCAGTTCTTC
cdr3_aa: CAWSVAGVNEQFF

clone_size: NA
d_call: NA
j_call: TRBJ1-1
v_call: TRBV2
cdr3_nt: TGTGCCAGCGTACAGGCCAGGGACACTGAAGCTTTCTTT
cdr3_aa: CASVQARDTEAFF

clone_size: NA
d_call: NA
j_call: TRBJ1-1
v_call: TRBV6-5
cdr3_nt: TGTGCCAGCAGGTTCCGGGACAAAAAGAACACTGAAGCTTTCTTT
cdr3_aa: CASRFRDKKNTEAFF

clone_size: once
d_call: TRBD2
j_call: TRBJ2-3
v_call: TRBV10-1
cdr3_nt: TGCGCCCCGACTAGCGGGAGAGGGTGCCTCTGGTCAGATACGCAGTATTTT
cdr3_aa: CAPTSGRGCLWSDTQYF

clone_size: NA
d_call: TRBD2
j_call: TRBJ2-3
v_call: TRBV28
cdr3_nt: TGTGCCAGCAGTCCCATCTCACCTAGCGGGACCACAGATACGCAGTATTTT
cdr3_aa: CASSPISPSGTTDTQYF

clone_size: NA
d_call: TRBD1
j_call: TRBJ1-2
v_call: TRBV19
cdr3_nt: TGTGCCAGTAGTATCCAGACAGGGAACCTCTATGGCTACACCTTC
cdr3_aa: CASSIQTGNLYGYTF

clone_size: NA
d_call: TRBD2
j_call: TRBJ2-1
v_call: TRBV29-1
cdr3_nt: TGCAGCTTCCTTAGCGGGAGTAACAATGAGCAGTTCTTC
cdr3_aa: CSFLSGSNNEQFF

clone_size: NA
d_call: TRBD1
j_call: TRBJ1-4
v_call: TRBV2
cdr3_nt: TGTGCCAGCAGGGGCCGACAGGGGCGGGAAAAACTGTTTTTT
cdr3_aa: CASRGRQGREKLFF

clone_size: few
d_call: NA
j_call: TRBJ1-6
v_call: TRBV10-1
cdr3_nt: TGCGCCAGCAGCGGGAATACAGGGCGCTCACCCCTCCACTTT
cdr3_aa: CASSGNTGRSPLHF

clone_size: NA
d_call: TRBD1
j_call: TRBJ1-6
v_call: TRBV18
cdr3_nt: TGTGCCAGCTCACCCGGGACAGGGAATTCACCCCTCCACTTT
cdr3_aa: CASSPGTGNSPLHF

clone_size: NA
d_call: TRBD1
j_call: TRBJ2-5
v_call: TRBV6-5
cdr3_nt: TGTGCCAGCAGTTGGGACAGAGGACAAGAGACCCAGTACTTC
cdr3_aa: CASSWDRGQETQYF

clone_size: NA
d_call: TRBD2
j_call: TRBJ2-1
v_call: TRBV13
cdr3_nt: TGTGCCAGCACCTCCGGGGGGAGGGTATACAATGAGCAGTTCTTC
cdr3_aa: CASTSGGRVYNEQFF

clone_size: NA
d_call: NA
j_call: TRBJ1-3
v_call: TRBV6-1
cdr3_nt: TGTGCCAGCATGAGCCCGTTCTCTGGAAACACCATATATTTT
cdr3_aa: CASMSPFSGNTIYF

clone_size: NA
d_call: TRBD1
j_call: TRBJ1-5
v_call: TRBV28
cdr3_nt: TGTGCCAGCAGCGCAGACAGGGCTCAGCCCCAGCATTTT
cdr3_aa: CASSADRAQPQHF

clone_size: once
d_call: NA
j_call: TRBJ1-1
v_call: TRBV30
cdr3_nt: TGTGCCTGGAAAAGAGAACTGAACACTGAAGCTTTCTTT
cdr3_aa: CAWKRELNTEAFF

clone_size: few
d_call: NA
j_call: TRBJ1-2
v_call: TRBV7-9
cdr3_nt: TGTGCCAGCAGCTTAGCCGCGGGGGCCTATGGCTACACCTTC
cdr3_aa: CASSLAAGAYGYTF

clone_size: NA
d_call: TRBD1
j_call: TRBJ1-6
v_call: TRBV28
cdr3_nt: TGTGCCAGCAGTTTGGCAGGGGGAGGCTCACCCCTCCACTTT
cdr3_aa: CASSLAGGGSPLHF

clone_size: NA
d_call: TRBD2
j_call: TRBJ2-1
v_call: TRBV29-1
cdr3_nt: TGCAGCGTTCCTTCGTTGCGGGAAGCGGGGTACTACAATGAGCAGTTCTTC
cdr3_aa: CSVPSLREAGYYNEQFF

clone_size: NA
d_call: NA
j_call: TRBJ1-5
v_call: TRBV28
cdr3_nt: TGTGCCAGCAGTTTCGAGCACAGTGATAGCAATCAGCCCCAGCATTTT
cdr3_aa: CASSFEHSDSNQPQHF

clone_size: NA
d_call: TRBD1
j_call: TRBJ1-2
v_call: TRBV7-9
cdr3_nt: TGTGCCAGCAGCCCCCGGACAGGGCACCCCACCGATGGCTACACCTTC
cdr3_aa: CASSPRTGHPTDGYTF

clone_size: NA
d_call: NA
j_call: TRBJ1-2
v_call: TRBV2
cdr3_nt: TGTGCCAGCATGCGCCAGGGGACCTCGAGCTACACCTTC
cdr3_aa: CASMRQGTSSYTF

clone_size: NA
d_call: NA
j_call: TRBJ1-1
v_call: TRBV20-1
cdr3_nt: TGCAGTTGTGACAGGAACACTGAAGCTTTCTTT
cdr3_aa: CSCDRNTEAFF

clone_size: NA
d_call: TRBD1
j_call: TRBJ1-4
v_call: TRBV7-2
cdr3_nt: TGTGCCAGCAGCTTAGGACAGGGGCCCGCAACTAATGAAAAACTGTTTTTT
cdr3_aa: CASSLGQGPATNEKLFF

clone_size: NA
d_call: NA
j_call: TRBJ1-3
v_call: TRBV2
cdr3_nt: TGTGCCAGCACTCGGGACACCCGCTCTGGAAACACCATATATTTT
cdr3_aa: CASTRDTRSGNTIYF

clone_size: NA
d_call: TRBD2
j_call: TRBJ2-5
v_call: TRBV4-1
cdr3_nt: TGCGCCAGCAGCACTAGCGGGACGCAAGAGACCCAGTACTTC
cdr3_aa: CASSTSGTQETQYF

clone_size: NA
d_call: TRBD2
j_call: TRBJ2-3
v_call: TRBV2
cdr3_nt: TGTGCCAGCAGTGAAGCTCGGACTAGCGGGAGGGCAGATACGCAGTATTTT
cdr3_aa: CASSEARTSGRADTQYF

clone_size: NA
d_call: NA
j_call: TRBJ2-1
v_call: TRBV7-8
cdr3_nt: TGTGCCAGCAGCCCCGCGGGCGGGACGGGTGTCTATGAGCAGTTCTTC
cdr3_aa: CASSPAGGTGVYEQFF

clone_size: NA
d_call: TRBD1
j_call: TRBJ1-1
v_call: TRBV6-5
cdr3_nt: TGTGCCAGCAGTTGGGACAGGAGAAACACTGAAGCTTTCTTT
cdr3_aa: CASSWDRRNTEAFF

clone_size: NA
d_call: NA
j_call: TRBJ2-7
v_call: TRBV30
cdr3_nt: TGTGCCTGGAGTCTCCTGATGGGGGGAGGACCAAAGAACTCCTACGAGCAGTACTTC
cdr3_aa: CAWSLLMGGGPKNSYEQYF

clone_size: NA
d_call: TRBD2
j_call: TRBJ2-1
v_call: TRBV4-1
cdr3_nt: TGCGCCAGCAGCCAGATACCGGGACTATCTAACAATGAGCAGTTCTTC
cdr3_aa: CASSQIPGLSNNEQFF

clone_size: once
d_call: NA
j_call: TRBJ2-2
v_call: TRBV5-1
cdr3_nt: TGCGCCAGCAGCCTGGGTGGGGCCACCGGGGAGCTGTTTTTT
cdr3_aa: CASSLGGATGELFF

clone_size: NA
d_call: NA
j_call: TRBJ2-1
v_call: TRBV11-2
cdr3_nt: TGTGCCAGCAGCCCTCGGCTCGAGGGATTGGGTGGGGAGCAGTTCTTC
cdr3_aa: CASSPRLEGLGGEQFF

clone_size: few
d_call: NA
j_call: TRBJ1-1
v_call: TRBV2
cdr3_nt: TGTGCCAGCAGTGAAGATCAGGGTTGGACTGAAGCTTTCTTT
cdr3_aa: CASSEDQGWTEAFF

clone_size: NA
d_call: NA
j_call: TRBJ2-1
v_call: TRBV25-1
cdr3_nt: TGTGCCAGCAGAAGAGGACTCCTAGTGGACAATGAGCAGTTCTTC
cdr3_aa: CASRRGLLVDNEQFF

clone_size: NA
d_call: NA
j_call: TRBJ2-6
v_call: TRBV28
cdr3_nt: TGTGCCAGCAGTGACTACCAGGGGACCAACGTCCTGACTTTC
cdr3_aa: CASSDYQGTNVLTF